This entry lists 30 T cell receptor beta chains sequenced from one sample in a study of shared T cell receptors in the human thymus. Measured with immunoSEQ multiplex PCR; TCRdb has only the in-frame clones, and not every one. The table lists hundreds of thousands of clones, 70% to 90% of them singletons, with around 0.0099% in the top ten. This sample also belongs to another study, concerning human thymus T cells.

The material sequenced was thymocytes. The receptors were gathered from a girl under three years old with a congenital heart defect.

The chain has TRBV5-1 and TRBJ2-3; 10 positions agree with TRBD2. Germline V gene data show CDR1 as SGHRS and CDR2 as YFSETQ. V lost 4 bases, J lost 0 bases, and 8 bases stayed unmatched. The CDR3 has 17 residues. The chain's CDR3 is CASSALTSGASTDTQYF. DNA for the CDR3: TGCGCCAGCAGCGCACTAACTAGCGGGGCTAGCACAGATACGCAGTATTTT.

The chain recombines TRBV5-1 with TRBJ1-2; no reliable D call. Germline V gene lookup returns CDR1 SGHRS and CDR2 YFSETQ. This CDR3 is 15 amino acids long. The ends were cut back, 4 bases at V and 7 bases at J, with 20 bases in the middle. CDR3 region: CASSPGSGLSVGYTF. The CDR3 DNA reads TGCGCCAGCAGCCCGGGGAGTGGGCTGTCGGTTGGCTACACCTTC.

This sequence joins TRBV6-1 and TRBJ1-2; TRBD1 aligns across 7 bases. The length of the CDR3 is 17 residues. CDR1 and CDR2 (germline): MNHNS, SASEGT. Trimming cost V 4 bases and J 2 bases; bases outside gene matches: 13. CDR3 sequence reads: CASSGLPGDSLNYGYTF. The DNA of the CDR3 is TGTGCCAGCAGTGGGTTACCCGGGGACAGCTTAAACTATGGCTACACCTTC.

The V and J genes are TRBV27 and TRBJ1-1, with D unresolved. V was clipped by 6 bases and J by 4 bases, with 15 bases between them. This CDR3 has 14 amino acids. CDR1 and CDR2 (germline): MNHEY, SMNVEV (reference sequence). The CDR3 spells CASSPVPGSTEAFF. The DNA of the CDR3 is TGTGCCAGCAGCCCAGTCCCGGGATCCACTGAAGCTTTCTTT.

V and J are TRBV5-1 and TRBJ1-6; D remains unclear. CDR1 SGHRS and CDR2 YFSETQ come from the germline V gene. V was clipped by 0 bases and J by 4 bases, with 5 bases between them. The CDR3 consists of 14 residues. The CDR3 region is CASSLAIYNSPLHF. The CDR3 region has the DNA TGCGCCAGCAGCTTGGCCATTTATAATTCACCCCTCCACTTT.

Worth noting for this clone: The same CDR3 also results from other DNA sequences found in this sample. V usage is TRBV5-1 and J usage is TRBJ1-2; D gene uncertain. CDR1 and CDR2 (germline): SGHRS, YFSETQ. The CDR3 consists of 12 residues. V lost 2 bases and J 8 bases, leaving 10 bases between the germline ends. Written as DNA, the CDR3 is TGCGCCAGCAGCTTCGCAGGTGGCGGCTACACCTTC. Its translation is CASSFAGGGYTF. Based on the CDR3 plus reference TRBV5-1 and TRBJ1-2, the full variable domain is KAGVTQTPRYLIKTRGQQVTLSCSPISGHRSVSWYQQTPGQGLQFLFEYFSETQRNKGNFPGRFSGRQFSNSRSEMNVSTLELGDSALYLCASSFAGGGYTFGSGTRLTVV.

The chain has TRBV15 and TRBJ2-5, with 7 positions matching TRBD2. The germline V gene encodes CDR1 LNHNV and CDR2 YYDKDF (reference sequence). The CDR3 has 16 amino acids. The trim removed 8 bases at V and 0 bases at J, leaving 12 bases unmatched. CDR3 nucleotides: TGTGCCACCTCAAAACCGACTAGCAGGGACCAAGAGACCCAGTACTTC. Its translation is CATSKPTSRDQETQYF.

About this clone itself: In the same sample, other DNA sequences code for this CDR3. CDR3 loop: CASSGQGNSPLHF. The CDR3 region has the DNA TGCGCCAGCAGCGGGCAGGGTAATTCACCCCTCCACTTT. The rearrangement joins TRBV5-1 to TRBJ1-6, with a possible D match to TRBD1 (5 bases). The CDR3 runs to 13 residues. Trimming took off 4 bases at V and 6 bases at J, with 8 bases between the two ends. Germline CDR1 is SGHRS and CDR2 is YFSETQ.

The chain links TRBV4-1 to TRBJ2-5; 9 bases are shared with TRBD1. The V gene's germline CDR1 is MGHRA and CDR2 YSYEKL. V lost 4 bases, J lost 5 bases, and 8 bases stayed unmatched. The length of the CDR3 is 15 residues. CDR3 protein: CASSPRQGEGETQYF. CDR3 sequence (DNA): TGCGCCAGCAGCCCTAGACAGGGGGAAGGGGAGACCCAGTACTTC.

The J gene is TRBJ1-1, the V gene TRBV5-1; TRBD1 is a possible D gene (6 bases). Looked up from germline, CDR1 is SGHRS and CDR2 is YFSETQ. CDR3 length: 15 residues. V was pared by 1 base and J by 1 base, with 11 bases between. The chain's CDR3 is CASSLTGRGNTEAFF. Here the CDR3 DNA reads TGCGCCAGCAGCTTGACAGGGAGGGGGAACACTGAAGCTTTCTTT.

The rearrangement uses TRBV27 and TRBJ2-5; TRBD2 matches 8 bases. This CDR3 has 13 amino acids. CDR1 is MNHEY, CDR2 SMNVEV, per germline (reference sequence). V gave up 2 bases and J gave up 6 bases; unmatched junction bases: 2. The CDR3 DNA reads TGTGCCAGCAGTTTACGGGGGGGGAAGACCCAGTACTTC. Its translation: CASSLRGGKTQYF.

V and J are TRBV2 and TRBJ2-2, with D unclear. This CDR3 contains 12 residues. CDR1 and CDR2 from the germline V gene are SNHLY and FYNNEI. V was clipped by 10 bases and J by 1 base, with 7 bases between them. CDR3 in amino acids: CATTQNTGELFF. CDR3 DNA: TGTGCCACAACTCAGAACACCGGGGAGCTGTTTTTT.

The CDR3 here is CAWSVGRTGFYEQYF. The CDR3 region has the DNA TGTGCCTGGAGTGTAGGGAGGACAGGCTTCTACGAGCAGTACTTC. The J gene is TRBJ2-7, the V gene TRBV30; weak D call: TRBD1 (7 bases). This CDR3 region has 15 residues. Germline assignment: CDR1 GTSNPN and CDR2 SVGIG (reference sequence). The V end was cut by 0 bases, the J end by 3 bases, with 15 bases between.

The rearrangement joins TRBV5-1 to TRBJ2-7, with D perhaps TRBD2 (6 bases). The germline V and J ends were trimmed by 0 bases and 0 bases, with 13 bases remaining between them. Germline V gives CDR1 SGHRS, CDR2 YFSETQ. There are 16 residues in the CDR3. The DNA for the CDR3 is TGCGCCAGCAGCTTGGTCGGAGGGGCCCTCTCCTACGAGCAGTACTTC. Translating gives CASSLVGGALSYEQYF.

The rearrangement uses TRBV10-3 and TRBJ1-1, with D perhaps TRBD1 (5 bases). The V end lost 9 bases, the J end lost 3 bases, and 17 bases lay between the germline ends. CDR3 length: 14 amino acids. Germline-derived CDR1 and CDR2 are ENHRY and SYGVKD. The CDR3 sequence is CAMTDTGDHTEAFF. DNA of the CDR3: TGTGCCATGACTGACACGGGGGACCACACTGAAGCTTTCTTT.

This chain uses TRBV6-4 with TRBJ1-1; tentative D call: TRBD1 (6 bases). The germline V gene has CDR1 MRHNA and CDR2 SNTAGT. The CDR3 is 15 amino acids. Trimming left V 3 bases short and J 1 base short, with 12 bases between. CDR3 in amino acids: CASSEQQGPNTEAFF. CDR3 sequence (DNA): TGTGCCAGCAGTGAACAACAGGGCCCGAACACTGAAGCTTTCTTT.

J is TRBJ1-2 and V is TRBV27, with D perhaps matching TRBD1 (6 bases). The CDR3 runs 16 residues. Germline V gene lookup returns CDR1 MNHEY and CDR2 SMNVEV (reference sequence). V lost 7 bases, J lost 5 bases, and 23 bases lay in between. DNA for the CDR3: TGTGCCAGCACACCACTACCCACAGGGAATAGGTATGGCTACACCTTC. Translation: CASTPLPTGNRYGYTF.

The chain employs TRBV25-1 and TRBJ1-1; D possibly corresponds to TRBD1 (5 bases). The CDR3 is 12 residues long. Germline V gives CDR1 MGHDK, CDR2 SYGVNS. V was shortened by 10 bases and J by 1 base, with 10 bases between the two germline ends. DNA of the CDR3: TGTGCCACCACCGACAGGAACACTGAAGCTTTCTTT. It yields the protein CATTDRNTEAFF.

The genes are TRBV6-5 and TRBJ1-4; tentative D call: TRBD1 (5 bases). The ends were cut back, 0 bases at V and 8 bases at J, with 13 bases in the middle. The CDR3 length is 15 residues. CDR1 is MNHEY and CDR2 is SVGAGI in the germline V gene. CDR3 in amino acids: CASSYSRQGKEKLFF. In nucleotides, the CDR3 is TGTGCCAGCAGTTACTCGAGGCAGGGAAAAGAAAAACTGTTTTTT.

The chain is built from TRBV25-1 and TRBJ1-5; D is undetermined. Germline V lookup: CDR1 MGHDK, CDR2 SYGVNS. The CDR3 length is 14 residues. V lost 6 bases and J 1 base, leaving 10 bases between the germline ends. DNA for the CDR3: TGTGCCAGCAGCGCGGAATTGAGCAATCAGCCCCAGCATTTT. This gives the protein CASSAELSNQPQHF.

The CDR3 DNA sequence: TGTGCCAGCAACAATAAGACAGGACCCAGCAATCAGCCCCAGCATTTT. This codes for CASNNKTGPSNQPQHF. The rearrangement uses TRBV6-6 and TRBJ1-5, with D perhaps matching TRBD1 (6 bases). In germline, CDR1 is MNHNY, CDR2 SVGAGI (reference sequence). Between the trimmed V and J ends, which lost 7 bases and 1 base, there was a span of 17 bases. The CDR3 has 16 residues.

This clone has a single count. The CDR3 nucleotides are TGTGCCAGCTCAAGTGGACAGGGCGTCGCTAACTATGGCTACACCTTC. Its translation is CASSSGQGVANYGYTF. The chain uses TRBV18 and TRBJ1-2; 8 positions agree with TRBD1. Germline values: CDR1 KGHSH, CDR2 LQKENI. With V trimmed by 5 bases and J by 0 bases, 8 bases remained unmatched. This CDR3 is 16 amino acids long.

This clone has just one count. The V gene is TRBV6-6, the J gene TRBJ1-1; TRBD1 agrees at 7 bases. CDR1 and CDR2 from the germline V gene are MNHNY and SVGAGI (reference sequence). The CDR3 has 13 residues. The junction had 8 bases not matched to a gene; V was cut back by 6 bases and J by 7 bases. The CDR3 bases are TGTGCCAGCAGGCAATCCAGGGGGATTGAAGCTTTCTTT. This sequence encodes CASRQSRGIEAFF.

V usage is TRBV19 and J usage is TRBJ2-7, with 10 bases lining up with TRBD1. CDR3 size: 14 residues. V was pared by 5 bases and J by 2 bases, with 3 bases of the junction left unmatched. Germline-derived CDR1 and CDR2 are LNHDA and SQIVND (reference sequence). CDR3 DNA sequence: TGTGCCAGTAGTGTGGACAGGGGGGCCTACGAGCAGTACTTC. It is translated as CASSVDRGAYEQYF.

This rearrangement joins TRBV10-3 to TRBJ2-5; 8 positions agree with TRBD1. Germline CDR1 and CDR2: ENHRY and SYGVKD. CDR3 length: 17 residues. Germline trimming cut 2 bases from V and 7 bases from J; bases unmatched to any gene: 15. The CDR3 DNA sequence: TGTGCCATCAGTGAGCCGGACGACCAGGGGGCGATGGCGACCCAGTACTTC. The encoded protein is CAISEPDDQGAMATQYF.

The chain employs TRBV4-3 and TRBJ1-2; D uncertain. The CDR3 sequence is 14 residues long. Germline CDR1 is LGHNA and CDR2 is YSLEER. Trimming removed 0 bases from V and 4 bases from J, with 9 bases in between. The CDR3 coding sequence is TGCGCCAGCAGCCAAGAGCCCAGTCCCTATGGCTACACCTTC. Translation gives CASSQEPSPYGYTF.

The rearrangement uses TRBV28 and TRBJ2-2, with D possibly being TRBD1 (5 bases). Deletions cut 5 bases from V and 6 bases from J, with 13 bases between. Germline values: CDR1 MDHEN, CDR2 SYDVKM. CDR3 length: 14 amino acids. The CDR3 DNA is TGTGCCAGCAGTGGGCAGGGAAGGGCCGGGGAGCTGTTTTTT. It translates to CASSGQGRAGELFF. The complete variable domain, with remaining parts taken from reference TRBV28 and TRBJ2-2, reads DVKVTQSSRYLVKRTGEKVFLECVQDMDHENMFWYRQDPGLGLRLIYFSYDVKMKEKGDIPEGYSVSREKKERFSLILESASTNQTSMYLCASSGQGRAGELFFGEGSRLTVL.

The V and J genes are TRBV19 and TRBJ1-3, with TRBD1 matching 9 bases. Germline CDR1 is LNHDA and CDR2 is SQIVND (reference sequence). CDR3 size: 21 residues. J lost 4 bases, V lost 5 bases, and 24 bases had no gene match. This chain's CDR3 is CASSWAEGTGIFGGTGNTIYF. For the CDR3, the DNA is TGTGCCAGTAGTTGGGCAGAAGGGACAGGGATTTTTGGCGGGACGGGAAACACCATATATTTT.

This chain links TRBV7-2 with TRBJ2-1, with 7 bases aligning to TRBD2. Germline values: CDR1 SGHTA, CDR2 FQGNSA. The CDR3 consists of 17 residues. The J segment lost 0 bases and the V segment lost 4 bases, leaving 9 bases of the junction unmatched. CDR3 sequence: CASSCNSGSASYNEQFF. DNA for the CDR3: TGTGCCAGCAGCTGTAATAGCGGGTCCGCCTCCTACAATGAGCAGTTCTTC.

The chain has TRBV5-1 and TRBJ2-2; D remains unclear. The CDR3 has 18 amino acids. Between the trimmed V and J ends, which lost 0 bases and 2 bases, there was a span of 17 bases. The germline V gene has CDR1 SGHRS and CDR2 YFSETQ. The CDR3 DNA is TGCGCCAGCAGCTTGGCCGCTAATGCGGCCCGAAACACCGGGGAGCTGTTTTTT. Protein: CASSLAANAARNTGELFF.